Ten or more counts support the clone carrying this TCR beta chain. Its antigen is not identified. This record comes from a study of CD8 T cells in ankylosing spondylitis. Findings and caveats of the study: Disease-linked clones proved CD8+ and comparatively uncommon in peripheral blood.

Trimming took 5 bases from V and 8 from J; bases not matched to a gene: 5. This CDR3 region has 13 residues. Using its own MiXCR run on the 5' RACE reads, TCRdb lists one record per CDR3 protein. The sample carries about 130,000 distinct CDR3 sequences, roughly 8.8% recorded once. This receptor was obtained from a male donor with ankylosing spondylitis or in good health (not recorded which). Sequenced input: blood, either unsorted or a sorted T cell fraction (not recorded which). The chain links TRBV12-3 or TRBV12-4 to TRBJ2-1; 8 positions match TRBD2. The CDR3, as DNA: TGTGCCAGCAGTCGGACTAGCAAGTATGAGCAGTTCTTC. Translating gives CASSRTSKYEQFF.